This T cell receptor beta chain was retrieved from a study of control samples from healthy donors and cancer patients. The method was immunoSEQ multiplex PCR; TCRdb's version includes in-frame clones alone and lacks a portion of them. Of roughly 130,000 clones listed, around 85% are singletons. With 8 bases removed from V and 6 bases from J, the gap between germline ends came to 11 bases. From germline, CDR1 is SSHAT and CDR2 FNYEAQ (reference sequence). The length of the CDR3 is 12 residues. V usage is TRBV7-7 and J usage is TRBJ1-5, with no clear D. The sequenced material came from blood. The receptor's source is a woman in her thirties in good health. CDR3 sequence reads: CASGKPCQPQHF. In DNA form, the CDR3 reads TGTGCCAGCGGCAAACCCTGTCAGCCCCAGCATTTT. Drawing the rest from reference TRBV7-7 and TRBJ1-5, the complete variable domain is GAGVSQSPRYKVTKRGQDVTLRCDPISSHATLYWYQQALGQGPEFLTYFNYEAQPDKSGLPSDRFSAERPEGSISTLTIQRTEQRDSAMYRCASGKPCQPQHFGDGTRLSIL.